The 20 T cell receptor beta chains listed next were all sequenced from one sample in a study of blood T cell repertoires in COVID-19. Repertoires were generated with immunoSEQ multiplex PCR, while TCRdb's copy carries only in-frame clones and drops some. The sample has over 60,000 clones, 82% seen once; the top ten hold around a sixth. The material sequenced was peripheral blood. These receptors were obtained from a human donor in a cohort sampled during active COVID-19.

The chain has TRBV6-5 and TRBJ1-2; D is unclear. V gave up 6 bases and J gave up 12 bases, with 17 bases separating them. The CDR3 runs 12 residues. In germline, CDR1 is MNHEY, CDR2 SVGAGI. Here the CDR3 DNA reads TGTGCCAGCAGGGTTAATGGCCTAGGCAACACCTTC. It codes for CASRVNGLGNTF.

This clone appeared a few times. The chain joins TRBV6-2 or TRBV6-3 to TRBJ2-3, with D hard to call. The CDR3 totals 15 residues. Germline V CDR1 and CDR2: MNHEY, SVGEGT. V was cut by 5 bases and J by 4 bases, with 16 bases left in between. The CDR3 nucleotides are TGTGCCAGCAGTGTTTCCCCCGACTCATCAGATACGCAGTATTTT. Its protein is CASSVSPDSSDTQYF.

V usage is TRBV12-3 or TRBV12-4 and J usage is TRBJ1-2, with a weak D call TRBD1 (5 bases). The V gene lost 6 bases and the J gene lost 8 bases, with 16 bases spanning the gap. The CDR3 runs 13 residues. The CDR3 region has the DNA TGTGCCAGCAGACGAACGGGGGATTCCGGCTACACCTTC. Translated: CASRRTGDSGYTF.

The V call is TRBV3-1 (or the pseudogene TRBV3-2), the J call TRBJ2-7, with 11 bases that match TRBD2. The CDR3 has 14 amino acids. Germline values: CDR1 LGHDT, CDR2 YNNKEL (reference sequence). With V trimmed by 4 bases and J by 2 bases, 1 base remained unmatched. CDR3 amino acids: CASSLLAGAYEQYF. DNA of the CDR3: TGTGCCAGCAGCCTACTAGCGGGGGCCTACGAGCAGTACTTC.

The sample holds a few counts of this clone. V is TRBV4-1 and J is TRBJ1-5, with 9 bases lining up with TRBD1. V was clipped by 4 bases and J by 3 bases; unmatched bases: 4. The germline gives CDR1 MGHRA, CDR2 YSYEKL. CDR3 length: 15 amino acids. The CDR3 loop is CASSRGDRDNQPQHF. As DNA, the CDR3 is TGCGCCAGCAGCCGAGGGGACAGGGACAATCAGCCCCAGCATTTT.

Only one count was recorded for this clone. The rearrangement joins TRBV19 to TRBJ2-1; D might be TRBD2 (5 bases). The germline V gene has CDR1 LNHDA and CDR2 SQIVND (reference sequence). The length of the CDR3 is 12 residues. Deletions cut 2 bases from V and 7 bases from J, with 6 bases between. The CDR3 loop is CASSITGNEQFF. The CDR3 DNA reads TGTGCCAGTAGTATAACGGGAAATGAGCAGTTCTTC.

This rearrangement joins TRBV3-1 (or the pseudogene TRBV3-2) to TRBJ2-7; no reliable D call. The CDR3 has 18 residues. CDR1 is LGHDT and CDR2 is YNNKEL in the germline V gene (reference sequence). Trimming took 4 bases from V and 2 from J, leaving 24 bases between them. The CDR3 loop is CASSPPQSRGGLAYEQYF. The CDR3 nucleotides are TGTGCCAGCAGCCCTCCCCAGTCTCGAGGCGGCCTTGCCTACGAGCAGTACTTC.

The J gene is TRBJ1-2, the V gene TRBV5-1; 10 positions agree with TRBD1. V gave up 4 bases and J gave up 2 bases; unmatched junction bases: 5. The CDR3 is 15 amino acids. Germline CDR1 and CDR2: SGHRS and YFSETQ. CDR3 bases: TGCGCCAGCAGCCCCCGGACAGGGGGAAACTATGGCTACACCTTC. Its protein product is CASSPRTGGNYGYTF.

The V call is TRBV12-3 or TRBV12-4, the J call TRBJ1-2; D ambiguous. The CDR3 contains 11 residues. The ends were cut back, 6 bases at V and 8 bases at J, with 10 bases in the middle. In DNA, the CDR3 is TGTGCCAGCAGCCGCGGGAAGGGCTACACCTTC. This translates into CASSRGKGYTF.

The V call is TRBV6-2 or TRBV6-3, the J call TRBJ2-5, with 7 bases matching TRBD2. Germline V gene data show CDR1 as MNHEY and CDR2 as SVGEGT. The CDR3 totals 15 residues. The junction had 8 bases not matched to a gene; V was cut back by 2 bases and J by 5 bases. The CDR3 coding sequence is TGTGCCAGCAGTTACGCCCAGGGAGGGGTGGAGACCCAGTACTTC. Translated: CASSYAQGGVETQYF.

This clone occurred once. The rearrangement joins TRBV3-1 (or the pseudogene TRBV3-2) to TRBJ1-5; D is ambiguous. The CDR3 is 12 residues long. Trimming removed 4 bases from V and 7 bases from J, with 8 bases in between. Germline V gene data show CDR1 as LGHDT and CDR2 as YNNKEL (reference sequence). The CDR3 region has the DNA TGTGCCAGCAGCCTCGGAGGGCAGCCCCAGCATTTT. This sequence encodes CASSLGGQPQHF.

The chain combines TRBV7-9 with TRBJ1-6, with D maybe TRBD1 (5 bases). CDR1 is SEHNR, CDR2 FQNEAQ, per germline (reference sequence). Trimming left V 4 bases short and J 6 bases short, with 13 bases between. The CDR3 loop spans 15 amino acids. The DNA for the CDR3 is TGTGCCAGCAGCTCGCAGGGTTTCCTTAATTCACCCCTCCACTTT. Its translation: CASSSQGFLNSPLHF.

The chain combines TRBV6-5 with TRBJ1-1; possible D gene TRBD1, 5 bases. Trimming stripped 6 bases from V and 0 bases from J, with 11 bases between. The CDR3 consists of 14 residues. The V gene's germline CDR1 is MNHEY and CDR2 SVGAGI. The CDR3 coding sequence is TGTGCCAGCAGCAGGGATTTGATGAACACTGAAGCTTTCTTT. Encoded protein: CASSRDLMNTEAFF.

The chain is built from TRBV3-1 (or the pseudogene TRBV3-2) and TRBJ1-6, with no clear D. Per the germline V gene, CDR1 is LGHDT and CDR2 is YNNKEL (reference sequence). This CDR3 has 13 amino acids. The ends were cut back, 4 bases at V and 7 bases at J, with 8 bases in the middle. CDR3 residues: CASSRAKNSPLHF. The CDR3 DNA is TGTGCCAGCAGCCGGGCAAAAAATTCACCCCTCCACTTT.

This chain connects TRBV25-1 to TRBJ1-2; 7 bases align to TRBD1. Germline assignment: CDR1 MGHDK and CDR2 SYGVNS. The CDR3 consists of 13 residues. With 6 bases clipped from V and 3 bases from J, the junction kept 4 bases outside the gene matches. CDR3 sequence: CASRATGDYGYTF. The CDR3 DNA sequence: TGTGCCAGCAGAGCAACAGGGGACTATGGCTACACCTTC.

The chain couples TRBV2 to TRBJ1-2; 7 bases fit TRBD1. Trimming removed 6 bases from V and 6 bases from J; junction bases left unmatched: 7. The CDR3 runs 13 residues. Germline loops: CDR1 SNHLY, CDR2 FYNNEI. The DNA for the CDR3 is TGTGCCAGCAGGAGGACAGGAACCGATGGCTACACCTTC. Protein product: CASRRTGTDGYTF.

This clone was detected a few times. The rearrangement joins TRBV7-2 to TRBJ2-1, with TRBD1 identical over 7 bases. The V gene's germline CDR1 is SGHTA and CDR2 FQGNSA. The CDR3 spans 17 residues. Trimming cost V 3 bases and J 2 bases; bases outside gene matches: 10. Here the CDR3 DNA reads TGTGCCAGCAGCTTCCCCGGGACAGCCAAACCCTACAATGAGCAGTTCTTC. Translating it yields CASSFPGTAKPYNEQFF.

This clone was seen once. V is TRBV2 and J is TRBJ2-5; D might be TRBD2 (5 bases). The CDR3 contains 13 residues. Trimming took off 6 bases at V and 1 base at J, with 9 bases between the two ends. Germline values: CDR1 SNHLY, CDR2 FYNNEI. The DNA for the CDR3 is TGTGCCAGCAGCGGGATTTCCCAAGAGACCCAGTACTTC. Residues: CASSGISQETQYF. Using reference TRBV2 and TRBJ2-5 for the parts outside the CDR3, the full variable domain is EPEVTQTPSHQVTQMGQEVILRCVPISNHLYFYWYRQILGQKVEFLVSFYNNEISEKSEIFDDQFSVERPDGSNFTLKIRSTKLEDSAMYFCASSGISQETQYFGPGTRLLVL.

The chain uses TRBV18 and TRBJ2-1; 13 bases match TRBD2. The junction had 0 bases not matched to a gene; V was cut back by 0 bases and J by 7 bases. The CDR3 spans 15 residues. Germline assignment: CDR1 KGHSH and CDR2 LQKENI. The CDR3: CASSPPTSGGNEQFF. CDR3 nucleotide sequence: TGTGCCAGCTCACCACCGACTAGCGGGGGGAATGAGCAGTTCTTC.

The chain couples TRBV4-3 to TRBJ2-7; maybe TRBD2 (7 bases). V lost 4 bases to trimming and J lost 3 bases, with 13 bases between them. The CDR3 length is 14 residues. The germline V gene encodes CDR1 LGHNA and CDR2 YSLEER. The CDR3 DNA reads TGCGCCAGCAGCCGAGGGGGGGAGGGCTACGAGCAGTACTTC. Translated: CASSRGGEGYEQYF.